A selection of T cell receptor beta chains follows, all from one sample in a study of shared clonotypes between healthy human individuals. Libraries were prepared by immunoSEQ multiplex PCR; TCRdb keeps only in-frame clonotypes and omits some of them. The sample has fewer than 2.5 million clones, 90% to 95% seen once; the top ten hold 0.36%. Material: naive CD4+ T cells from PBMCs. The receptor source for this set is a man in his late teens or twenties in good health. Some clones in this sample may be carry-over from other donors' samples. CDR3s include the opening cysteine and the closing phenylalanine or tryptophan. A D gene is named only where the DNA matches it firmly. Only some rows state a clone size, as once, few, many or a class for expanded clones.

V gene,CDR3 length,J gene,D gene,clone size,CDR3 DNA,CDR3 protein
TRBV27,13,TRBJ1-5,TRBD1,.,TGTGCCAGTAGTGGACAGGCGCGGCAGCCCCAGCATTTT,CASSGQARQPQHF
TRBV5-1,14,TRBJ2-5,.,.,TGCGCCAGCAGCCCGTCGATAGACCAAGAGACCCAGTACTTC,CASSPSIDQETQYF
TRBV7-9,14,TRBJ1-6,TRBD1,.,TGTGCCAGCAGCCAGGACAGGTCGAATTCACCCCTCCACTTT,CASSQDRSNSPLHF
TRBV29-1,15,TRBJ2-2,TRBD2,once,TGCAGCGTTGGTTGCCAGCGGGAGAGCTCCGGGGAGCTGTTTTTT,CSVGCQRESSGELFF
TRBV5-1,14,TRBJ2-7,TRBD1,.,TGCGCCAGCAGCTTCGGAGAAGGGGGCGGCGAGCAGTACTTC,CASSFGEGGGEQYF
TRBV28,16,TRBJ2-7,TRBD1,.,TGTGCCAGCAGTTTCTTGACCGGGACAGGGTTCGACGAGCAGTACTTC,CASSFLTGTGFDEQYF
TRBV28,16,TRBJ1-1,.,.,TGTGCCAGCAGTTTTTGGGCAGGCTACATGAACACTGAAGCTTTCTTT,CASSFWAGYMNTEAFF
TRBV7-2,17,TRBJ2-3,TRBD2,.,TGTGCCAGCAGCAGTCCTAAGGGGAGGGGCGCGGGGGATACGCAGTATTTT,CASSSPKGRGAGDTQYF
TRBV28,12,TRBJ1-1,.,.,TGTGCCAGCAGTTTGTTCGGGTCGAGGGCTTTCTTT,CASSLFGSRAFF
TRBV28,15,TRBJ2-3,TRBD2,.,TGTGCCAGCAGTTTAACGGGAGGGCGAGGAGATACGCAGTATTTT,CASSLTGGRGDTQYF
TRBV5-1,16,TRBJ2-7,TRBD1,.,TGCGCCAGCAGCGAAACCACCGGGACAGAACCTACAAAGCAGTACTTC,CASSETTGTEPTKQYF
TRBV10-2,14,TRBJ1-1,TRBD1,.,TGCGCCAGCAGTGAGAGGACAGGGGGTACTGAAGCTTTCTTT,CASSERTGGTEAFF
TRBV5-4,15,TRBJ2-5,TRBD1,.,TGTGCCAGCAGCCAAAGACAGGGAGACCAAGAGACCCAGTACTTC,CASSQRQGDQETQYF
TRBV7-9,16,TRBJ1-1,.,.,TGTGCCAGCAGCCGCCGGGACACCGGCGTTGACACTGAAGCTTTCTTT,CASSRRDTGVDTEAFF
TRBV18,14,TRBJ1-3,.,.,TGTGCCAGCTCACCCAGTAGAACTGGAAACACCATATATTTT,CASSPSRTGNTIYF
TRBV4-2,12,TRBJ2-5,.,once,TGTGCCAGCAGCCAAGATGTAGAGACCCAGTACTTC,CASSQDVETQYF
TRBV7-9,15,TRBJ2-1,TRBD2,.,TGTGCCAGCAGCTCGGGACTAGCGGGAGGGAATGAGCAGTTCTTC,CASSSGLAGGNEQFF
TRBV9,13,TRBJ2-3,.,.,TGTGCCAGCAGCGTGTGGGAGTCAGATACGCAGTATTTT,CASSVWESDTQYF
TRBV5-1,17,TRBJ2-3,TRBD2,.,TGCGCCAGCAGCTTGGGTGTACTAGCGGCAACCACAGATACGCAGTATTTT,CASSLGVLAATTDTQYF
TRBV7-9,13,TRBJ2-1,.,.,TGTGCCAGCAGCTTAGGTGGGCATAATGAGCAGTTCTTC,CASSLGGHNEQFF
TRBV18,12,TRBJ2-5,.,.,TGTGCCAGCTCCCCCCGTCGGGAGACCCAGTACTTC,CASSPRRETQYF